Listed here are 20 T cell receptor beta chains from one sample, sequenced in a study of prognosis after radiotherapy for stage I lung cancer. Genomic DNA was subjected to two-round multiplex PCR for amplification of TCR beta CDR3. It was primers specific to each TRBV and TRBJ gene that first-round PCR used. Via MiXCR, TCRdb re-called the multiplex PCR reads, giving one row per CDR3 protein. The data contain 20,000 to 25,000 distinct CDR3 sequences, about 46% of them seen just once; the ten biggest clones take up 30% to 40%. The material sequenced was PBMCs, taken before or after stereotactic body radiation therapy (not recorded which). The receptors shown here come from a donor aged 50 or older with non-small cell lung cancer.

This clonotype was observed many times. The gene calls are TRBV4-1 and TRBJ2-7; 11 nucleotides align to TRBD2. Looked up from germline, CDR1 is MGHRA and CDR2 is YSYEKL. After removal of 2 bases from V and 3 bases from J, the junction contained 6 bases not matched to a gene. CDR3 length: 16 residues. CDR3 bases: TGCGCCAGCAGCCAATCTCGACTAGCGGGGCTCTACGAGCAGTACTTC. This gives the protein CASSQSRLAGLYEQYF.

This clonotype has a count of ten or more. This chain uses TRBV19 with TRBJ2-1; D is possibly TRBD2 (5 bases). The V end was cut by 11 bases, the J end by 0 bases, with 14 bases between. Per the germline V gene, CDR1 is LNHDA and CDR2 is SQIVND (reference sequence). The CDR3 totals 14 residues. CDR3 DNA sequence: TGTGCCTCCCACCGGGATAGCTCCTACAATGAGCAGTTCTTC. This encodes CASHRDSSYNEQFF. Drawing the rest from reference TRBV19 and TRBJ2-1, the complete variable domain is DGGITQSPKYLFRKEGQNVTLSCEQNLNHDAMYWYRQDPGQGLRLIYYSQIVNDFQKGDIAEGYSVSREKKESFPLTVTSAQKNPTAFYLCASHRDSSYNEQFFGPGTRLTVL.

A word on this clonotype: Given a much more abundant clone one base away, this may be a read error. This rearrangement joins TRBV10-3 to TRBJ2-5; D is uncertain. This CDR3 is 12 amino acids long. Germline V gene sequence: CDR1 ENHRY, CDR2 SYGVKD. The DNA of the CDR3 is TGTGCCATCGGGCCCGCCCAAGAGACCAAGTACTTC. Translation: CAIGPAQETKYF.

The chain combines TRBV24-1 with TRBJ2-1; TRBD1 aligns across 9 bases. Germline assignment: CDR1 KGHDR and CDR2 SFDVKD. The CDR3 spans 15 residues. The V segment lost 4 bases and the J segment 6 bases; nucleotides outside the gene matches: 6. The CDR3 is CATSEPRTGVNEQFF. As DNA, the CDR3 is TGTGCCACCAGTGAGCCCAGGACAGGGGTCAATGAGCAGTTCTTC.

This clonotype was seen repeatedly, ten times or more. The rearrangement joins TRBV7-3 to TRBJ2-5, with TRBD2 as a possible D gene (5 bases). The V end lost 4 bases, the J end lost 4 bases, and 10 bases lay between the germline ends. The CDR3 is made up of 13 amino acids. Looked up from germline, CDR1 is SGHTA and CDR2 is FQGTGA. The CDR3 nucleotides are TGTGCCAGCAGCTCTCGAGAGGGAGAGACCCAGTACTTC. Amino acids: CASSSREGETQYF.

The sample holds many counts of this clonotype. CDR3 bases: TGTGCCAGCCGCCGTTTGGAAGTCGTTAGCACAGATACGCAGTATTTT. Amino acid sequence: CASRRLEVVSTDTQYF. The chain combines TRBV2 with TRBJ2-3; D unclear. Germline-derived CDR1 and CDR2 are SNHLY and FYNNEI. The V and J ends lost 8 bases and 0 bases respectively, with 18 bases between them. The CDR3 consists of 16 residues.

The chain couples TRBV5-1 to TRBJ1-1; 7 bases are shared with TRBD1. The CDR3 length is 13 residues. The V gene's germline CDR1 is SGHRS and CDR2 YFSETQ. J lost 1 base, V lost 4 bases, and 1 base had no gene match. CDR3: CASSDRENTEAFF. Here the CDR3 DNA reads TGCGCCAGCAGCGACAGGGAGAACACTGAAGCTTTCTTT.

As for this clonotype: This sequence is one base from a far larger clone and is likely a read error. The V gene is TRBV6-5, the J gene TRBJ2-3; the match to TRBD2 covers 16 bases. The CDR3 runs 19 residues. V was pared by 6 bases and J by 3 bases, with 12 bases of the junction left unmatched. Germline CDR1 and CDR2: MNHEY and SVGAGI. Here the CDR3 DNA reads TGTGCCAGCAGACTAGGGACTAGCGGGAGGGCCCAGAGTACAGATACGCAGTATTTT. The encoded protein is CASRLGTSGRAQSTDTQYF.

The V gene is TRBV6-4, the J gene TRBJ2-7, with D perhaps TRBD2 (5 bases). V lost 8 bases and J lost 3, with 14 bases in between. Germline CDR1 reads MRHNA; CDR2 reads SNTAGT. CDR3 length equals 13 residues. The CDR3 coding sequence is TGTGCCAGCCTGACGGGGATTCTCTACGAGCAGTACTTC. Amino acid sequence: CASLTGILYEQYF.

This clonotype is medium-sized by share. This chain uses TRBV12-3 or TRBV12-4 with TRBJ2-7, with D maybe TRBD2 (5 bases). Trimming shortened V by 3 bases and J by 3 bases, and 9 bases separated the two germline ends. This CDR3 region has 13 residues. The CDR3 bases are TGTGCCAGCAGTTTGAGGGCCCTCTACGAGCAGTACTTC. Translation: CASSLRALYEQYF.

This clonotype has at least ten counts. This chain joins TRBV4-3 and TRBJ2-1; the D gene is possibly TRBD2 (7 bases). The CDR3 sequence is 16 residues long. Trimming cost V 8 bases and J 0 bases, with 17 bases left between them. CDR1 is LGHNA and CDR2 is YSLEER in the germline V gene. The DNA of the CDR3 is TGCGCCAGCGGGTTATTGGCGGGGGCCTCCTACAATGAGCAGTTCTTC. Translating gives CASGLLAGASYNEQFF.

Points on this clonotype: A far bigger clonotype differs at one base, so this is likely a read error. This chain connects TRBV7-2 to TRBJ1-5, with a tentative D call TRBD1 (6 bases). Trimming removed 5 bases at V and 5 bases at J, with 10 bases between. CDR1 is SGHTA, CDR2 FQGNSA, per germline. The CDR3 is 13 amino acids. In DNA form, the CDR3 reads TGTGCCAGCAGCCCAAGGGGGGATCAGCCCCAGCATTTT. This gives the protein CASSPRGDQPQHF.

The rearrangement uses TRBV7-2 and TRBJ2-3, with D possibly being TRBD1 or TRBD2 (5 bases each). Trimming left V 5 bases short and J 5 bases short, with 20 bases between. Germline V gene lookup returns CDR1 SGHTA and CDR2 FQGNSA. The length of the CDR3 is 16 residues. CDR3 amino acids: CASSRGGAVGVDTQYF. CDR3 DNA sequence: TGTGCCAGCAGCCGAGGTGGAGCGGTAGGGGTAGATACGCAGTATTTT.

Details on this clonotype: The junction shows a germline mismatch at one end, possibly a read error. V is TRBV6-1 and J is TRBJ2-7, with 7 nucleotides matching TRBD1. The CDR3 totals 15 residues. Germline V gene sequence: CDR1 MNHNS, CDR2 SASEGT. CDR3 in DNA: TGTGCCAGCAGAACAGGGGTCCTCCTATCCTACGAGAAGTACTTC. As protein: CASRTGVLLSYEKYF.

This clonotype was counted at least ten times. DNA of the CDR3: TGTGCCAGCAGCTTGTACGGGGGGGGGCGCTACGAGCAGTACTTC. Translation: CASSLYGGGRYEQYF. The chain has TRBV5-4 and TRBJ2-7, with 8 bases aligning to TRBD2. This CDR3 has 15 residues. The germline gives CDR1 SGHNT, CDR2 YYREEE (reference sequence). The V and J ends lost 1 base and 3 bases, in that order; junction bases with no gene match: 6.

This clonotype rates as medium-sized. The rearrangement links TRBV6-1 to TRBJ2-2; 11 bases agree with TRBD2. The CDR3 runs to 16 residues. V lost 2 bases to trimming and J lost 6 bases; unmatched junction nucleotides: 5. The germline V gene encodes CDR1 MNHNS and CDR2 SASEGT. The DNA for the CDR3 is TGTGCCAGCAGTGAAAGTAGCGGGAGGGGCGCCGGGGAGCTGTTTTTT. It is translated as CASSESSGRGAGELFF.

This chain links TRBV10-3 with TRBJ2-7, with TRBD1 identical over 9 bases. This CDR3 is 14 amino acids long. With V trimmed by 6 bases and J by 3 bases, 6 bases remained unmatched. Germline CDR1 is ENHRY and CDR2 is SYGVKD. The CDR3 DNA reads TGTGCCATCAGAGGACAGGGGACTAACTACGAGCAGTACTTC. This gives the protein CAIRGQGTNYEQYF.

This clonotype was recorded at least ten times. This chain joins TRBV5-1 and TRBJ1-6; D perhaps matches TRBD1 (5 bases). Germline-derived CDR1 and CDR2 are SGHRS and YFSETQ. V was trimmed by 6 bases and J by 10 bases, leaving 17 bases between them. The CDR3 length is 14 residues. The CDR3 nucleotides read TGCGCCAGCAACATGGGGGGGGATGGATCACCCCTCCACTTT. It is translated as CASNMGGDGSPLHF.

To note about this clonotype: A read error is the likely source, as a far larger clone sits one nucleotide away. This sequence joins TRBV11-1 and TRBJ2-7, with D maybe TRBD2 (5 bases). The length of the CDR3 is 14 residues. In germline, CDR1 is SGHAT, CDR2 FQDESV (reference sequence). In DNA, the CDR3 is TGTGTCAGCAGCTTAGTAGCTAGCCCGTACGAGCAGTACTTC. Amino acid sequence: CVSSLVASPYEQYF.

The sample holds many counts of this clonotype. This sequence joins TRBV18 and TRBJ2-3; 12 nucleotides align to TRBD2. This CDR3 contains 17 residues. Germline trimming cut 6 bases from V and 3 bases from J; bases unmatched to any gene: 10. Germline V gene lookup returns CDR1 KGHSH and CDR2 LQKENI. The CDR3 is CASSLLPGTSGTDTQYF. The DNA of the CDR3 is TGTGCCAGCTCTCTCCTCCCCGGGACTAGCGGGACAGATACGCAGTATTTT.